This T cell receptor beta chain was captured in a study of shared clonotypes between healthy human individuals. Trimming removed 0 bases from V and 6 bases from J, with 10 bases in between. Germline V gene lookup returns CDR1 SGHRS and CDR2 YFSETQ. This CDR3 has 15 amino acids. Only in-frame clones appear in the TCRdb table, and some are missing; sequencing was by immunoSEQ multiplex PCR. The profile shows over 2 million clones, 85% to 95% of them singletons. The chain recombines TRBV5-1 with TRBJ1-6, with D unclear. Sequencing input: naive CD4+ T cells sorted from blood. Specified subset: CD45RA+ positively selected. This receptor was taken from a man younger than 35 in good health. Here the CDR3 reads CASSLGAGVNSPLHF. CDR3 in DNA: TGCGCCAGCAGCTTGGGGGCAGGAGTTAATTCACCCCTCCACTTT.